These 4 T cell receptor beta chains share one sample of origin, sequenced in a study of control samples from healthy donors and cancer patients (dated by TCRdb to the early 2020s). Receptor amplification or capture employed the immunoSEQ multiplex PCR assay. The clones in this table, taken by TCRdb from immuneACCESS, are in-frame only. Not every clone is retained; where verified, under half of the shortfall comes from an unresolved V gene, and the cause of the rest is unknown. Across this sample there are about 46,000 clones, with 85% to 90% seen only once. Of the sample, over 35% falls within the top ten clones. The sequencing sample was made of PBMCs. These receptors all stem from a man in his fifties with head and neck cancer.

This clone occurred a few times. The CDR3 spells CASSARQGASAYEQYF. The CDR3 DNA sequence: TGTGCCAGCAGCGCGAGACAGGGGGCGAGCGCCTACGAGCAGTACTTC. The chain recombines TRBV9 with TRBJ2-7, with 10 nucleotides matching TRBD1. Germline V lookup: CDR1 SGDLS, CDR2 YYNGEE. This CDR3 region has 16 residues. V lost 3 bases to trimming and J lost 2 bases; unmatched junction nucleotides: 8. The complete variable domain, with remaining parts taken from reference TRBV9 and TRBJ2-7, reads DSGVTQTPKHLITATGQRVTLRCSPRSGDLSVYWYQQSLDQGLQFLIQYYNGEERAKGNILERFSAQQFPDLHSELNLSSLELGDSALYFCASSARQGASAYEQYFGPGTRLTVT.

The CDR3 loop is CASGPLGSGTGELFF. The CDR3 nucleotides read TGTGCTAGTGGTCCCCTCGGGTCGGGCACCGGGGAGCTGTTTTTT. The genes are TRBV12-5 and TRBJ2-2, with D hard to call. Germline V gene data show CDR1 as LGHNT and CDR2 as FRNRAP. The CDR3 is 15 amino acids. V was pared by 5 bases and J by 4 bases, with 14 bases between. The full variable domain, its missing parts supplied by reference TRBV12-5 and TRBJ2-2, is DARVTQTPRHKVTEMGQEVTMRCQPILGHNTVFWYRQTMMQGLELLAYFRNRAPLDDSGMPKDRFSAEMPDATLATLKIQPSEPRDSAVYFCASGPLGSGTGELFFGEGSRLTVL.

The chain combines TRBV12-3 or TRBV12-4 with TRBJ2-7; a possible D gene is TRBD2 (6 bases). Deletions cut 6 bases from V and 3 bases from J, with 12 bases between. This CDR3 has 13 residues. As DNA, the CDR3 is TGTGCCAGCAGCCGGGACTCCGTCTACGAGCAGTACTTC. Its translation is CASSRDSVYEQYF.

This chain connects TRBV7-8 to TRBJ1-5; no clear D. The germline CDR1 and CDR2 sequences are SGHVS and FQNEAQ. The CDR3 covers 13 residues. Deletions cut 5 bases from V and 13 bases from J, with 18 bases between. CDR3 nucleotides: TGTGCCAGCAGCGCCGTGCGGGCAGATGTACAGCATTTT. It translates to CASSAVRADVQHF.